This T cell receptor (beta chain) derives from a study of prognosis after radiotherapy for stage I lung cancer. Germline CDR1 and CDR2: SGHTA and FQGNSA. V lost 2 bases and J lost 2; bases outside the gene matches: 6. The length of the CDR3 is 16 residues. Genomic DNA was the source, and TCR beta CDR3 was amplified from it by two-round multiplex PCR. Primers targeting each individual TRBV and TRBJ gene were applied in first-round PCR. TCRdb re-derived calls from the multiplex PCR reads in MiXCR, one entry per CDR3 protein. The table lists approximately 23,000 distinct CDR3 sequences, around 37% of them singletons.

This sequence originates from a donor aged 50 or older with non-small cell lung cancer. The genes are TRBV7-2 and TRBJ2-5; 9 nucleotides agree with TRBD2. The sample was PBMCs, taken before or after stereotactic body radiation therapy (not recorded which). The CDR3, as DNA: TGTGCCAGCAGCTTAAGAGGGACTAGCATACAAGAGACCCAGTACTTC. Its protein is CASSLRGTSIQETQYF.